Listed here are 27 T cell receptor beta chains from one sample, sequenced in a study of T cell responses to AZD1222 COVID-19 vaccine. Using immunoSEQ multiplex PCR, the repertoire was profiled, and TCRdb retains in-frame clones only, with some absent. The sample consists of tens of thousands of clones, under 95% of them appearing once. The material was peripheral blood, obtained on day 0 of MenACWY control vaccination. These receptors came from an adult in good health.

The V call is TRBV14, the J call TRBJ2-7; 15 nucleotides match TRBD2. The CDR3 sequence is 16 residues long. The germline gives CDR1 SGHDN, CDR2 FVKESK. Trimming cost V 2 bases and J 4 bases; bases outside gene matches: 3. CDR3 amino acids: CASSQRGTSGGYEQYF. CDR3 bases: TGTGCCAGCAGCCAACGTGGGACTAGCGGGGGGTACGAGCAGTACTTC.

CDR3 region: CASSLVGSDTGELFF. The CDR3 DNA follows: TGTGCCAGCAGCTTAGTTGGGTCCGACACCGGGGAGCTGTTTTTT. The chain uses TRBV7-8 and TRBJ2-2; no clear D. There are 15 residues in the CDR3. V lost 1 base and J lost 3, with 9 bases in between. Germline V gene lookup returns CDR1 SGHVS and CDR2 FQNEAQ.

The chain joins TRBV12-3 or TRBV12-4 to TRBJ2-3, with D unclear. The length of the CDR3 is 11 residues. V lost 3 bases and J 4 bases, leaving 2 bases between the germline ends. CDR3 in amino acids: CASSFADTQYF. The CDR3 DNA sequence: TGTGCCAGCAGTTTCGCAGATACGCAGTATTTT.

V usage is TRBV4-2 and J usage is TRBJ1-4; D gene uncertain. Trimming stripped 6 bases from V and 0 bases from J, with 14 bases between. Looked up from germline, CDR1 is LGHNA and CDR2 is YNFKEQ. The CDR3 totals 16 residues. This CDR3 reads CASRPTNSATNEKLFF. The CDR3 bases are TGTGCCAGCAGACCCACCAACAGCGCAACTAATGAAAAACTGTTTTTT.

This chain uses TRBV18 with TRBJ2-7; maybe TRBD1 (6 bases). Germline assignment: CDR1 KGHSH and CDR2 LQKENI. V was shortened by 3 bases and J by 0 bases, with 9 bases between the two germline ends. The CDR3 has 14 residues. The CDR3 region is CASSPGDNSYEQYF. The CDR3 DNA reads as TGTGCCAGCTCACCTGGGGACAACTCCTACGAGCAGTACTTC. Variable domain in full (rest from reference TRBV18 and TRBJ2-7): NAGVMQNPRHLVRRRGQEARLRCSPMKGHSHVYWYRQLPEEGLKFMVYLQKENIIDESGMPKERFSAEFPKEGPSILRIQQVVRGDSAAYFCASSPGDNSYEQYFGPGTRLTVT.

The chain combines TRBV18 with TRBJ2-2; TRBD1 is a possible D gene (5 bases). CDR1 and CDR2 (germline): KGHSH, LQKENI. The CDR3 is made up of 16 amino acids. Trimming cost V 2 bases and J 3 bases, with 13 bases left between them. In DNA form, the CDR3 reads TGTGCCAGCTCACCAGTAGCAGGGATGCACACCGGGGAGCTGTTTTTT. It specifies CASSPVAGMHTGELFF.

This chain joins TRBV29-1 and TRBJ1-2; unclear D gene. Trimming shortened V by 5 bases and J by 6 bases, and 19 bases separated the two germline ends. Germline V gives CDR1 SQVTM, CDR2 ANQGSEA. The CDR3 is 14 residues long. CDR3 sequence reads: CSVSFRTPADGYTF. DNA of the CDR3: TGCAGCGTTTCTTTCAGGACCCCAGCCGATGGCTACACCTTC.

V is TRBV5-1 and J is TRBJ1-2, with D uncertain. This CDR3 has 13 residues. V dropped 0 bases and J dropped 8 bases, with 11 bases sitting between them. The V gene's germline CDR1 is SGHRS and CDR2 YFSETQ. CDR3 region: CASSLETGMGYTF. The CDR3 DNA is TGCGCCAGCAGCTTGGAAACCGGAATGGGCTACACCTTC. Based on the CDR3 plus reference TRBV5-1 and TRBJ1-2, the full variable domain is KAGVTQTPRYLIKTRGQQVTLSCSPISGHRSVSWYQQTPGQGLQFLFEYFSETQRNKGNFPGRFSGRQFSNSRSEMNVSTLELGDSALYLCASSLETGMGYTFGSGTRLTVV.

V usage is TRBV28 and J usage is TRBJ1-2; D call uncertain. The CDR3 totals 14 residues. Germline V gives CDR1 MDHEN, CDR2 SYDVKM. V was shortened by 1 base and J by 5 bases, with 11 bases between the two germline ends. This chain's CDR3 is CASSLYGELYGYTF. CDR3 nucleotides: TGTGCCAGCAGTTTATACGGAGAACTTTATGGCTACACCTTC.

CDR3 region: CASSFSNTGELFF. CDR3 coding DNA: TGTGCCAGCAGCTTTTCTAACACCGGGGAGCTGTTTTTT. The genes are TRBV7-8 and TRBJ2-2; D gene ambiguous. V gave up 3 bases and J gave up 2 bases, with 4 bases separating them. Germline CDR1 is SGHVS and CDR2 is FQNEAQ. This CDR3 has 13 amino acids.

CDR3 DNA sequence: TGCAGTGTCCGCTCTGGAAACACCATATATTTT. Translating gives CSVRSGNTIYF. The chain is built from TRBV20-1 and TRBJ1-3, with D unresolved. Germline CDR1 and CDR2: DFQATT and SNEGSKA (reference sequence). The CDR3 totals 11 residues. V was shortened by 7 bases and J by 0 bases, with 4 bases between the two germline ends.

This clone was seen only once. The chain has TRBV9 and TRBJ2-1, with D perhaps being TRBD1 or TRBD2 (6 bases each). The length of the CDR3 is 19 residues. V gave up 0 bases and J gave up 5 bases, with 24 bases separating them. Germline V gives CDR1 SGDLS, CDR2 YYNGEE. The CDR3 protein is CASSVAIGGRGSYDNEQFF. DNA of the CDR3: TGTGCCAGCAGCGTAGCTATTGGGGGGCGCGGGTCCTATGACAATGAGCAGTTCTTC.

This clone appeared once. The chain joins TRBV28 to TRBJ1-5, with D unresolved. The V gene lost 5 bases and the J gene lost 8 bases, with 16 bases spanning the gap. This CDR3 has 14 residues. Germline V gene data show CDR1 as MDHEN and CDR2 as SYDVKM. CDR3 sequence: CASSISGEWEPQHF. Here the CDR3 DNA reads TGTGCCAGCAGTATAAGCGGGGAATGGGAGCCCCAGCATTTT.

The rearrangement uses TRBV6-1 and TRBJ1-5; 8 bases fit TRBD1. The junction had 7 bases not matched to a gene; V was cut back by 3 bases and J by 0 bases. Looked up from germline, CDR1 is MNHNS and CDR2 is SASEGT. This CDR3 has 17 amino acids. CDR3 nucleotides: TGTGCCAGCAGTGACCGGGACAGGAGTTATAGCAATCAGCCCCAGCATTTT. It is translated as CASSDRDRSYSNQPQHF.

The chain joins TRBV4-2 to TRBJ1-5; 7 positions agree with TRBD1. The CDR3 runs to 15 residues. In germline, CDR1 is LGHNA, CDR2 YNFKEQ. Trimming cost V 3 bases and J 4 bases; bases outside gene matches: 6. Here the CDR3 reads CASSHLDRENQPQHF. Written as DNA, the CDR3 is TGTGCCAGCAGCCACCTCGACAGGGAAAATCAGCCCCAGCATTTT.

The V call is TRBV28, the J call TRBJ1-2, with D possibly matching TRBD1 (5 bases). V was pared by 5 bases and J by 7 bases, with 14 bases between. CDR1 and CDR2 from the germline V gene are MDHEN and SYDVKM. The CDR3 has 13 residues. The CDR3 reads CASSRDGITGYTF. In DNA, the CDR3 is TGTGCCAGCAGTCGGGACGGCATAACTGGCTACACCTTC.

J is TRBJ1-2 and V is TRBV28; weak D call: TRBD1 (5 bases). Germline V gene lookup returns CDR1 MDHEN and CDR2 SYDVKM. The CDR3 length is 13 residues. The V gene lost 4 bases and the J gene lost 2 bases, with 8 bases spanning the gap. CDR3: CASSWGQNYGYTF. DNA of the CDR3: TGTGCCAGCAGTTGGGGCCAAAACTATGGCTACACCTTC.

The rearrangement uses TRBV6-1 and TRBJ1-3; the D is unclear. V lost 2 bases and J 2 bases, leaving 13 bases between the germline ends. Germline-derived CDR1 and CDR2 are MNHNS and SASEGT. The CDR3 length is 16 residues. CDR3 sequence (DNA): TGTGCCAGCAGTGAATCTGGGGTTTCCGCTGGAAACACCATATATTTT. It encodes CASSESGVSAGNTIYF.

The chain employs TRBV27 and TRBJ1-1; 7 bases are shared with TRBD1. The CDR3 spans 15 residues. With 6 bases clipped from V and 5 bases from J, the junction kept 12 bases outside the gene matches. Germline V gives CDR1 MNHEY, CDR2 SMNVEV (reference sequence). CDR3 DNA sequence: TGTGCCAGCAGCCCTCGAACAGGGGATCGGACTGAAGCTTTCTTT. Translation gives CASSPRTGDRTEAFF.

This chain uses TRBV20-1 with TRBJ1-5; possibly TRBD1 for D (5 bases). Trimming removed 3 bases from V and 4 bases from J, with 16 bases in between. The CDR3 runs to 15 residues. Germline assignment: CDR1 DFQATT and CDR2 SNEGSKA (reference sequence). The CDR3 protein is CSASKPGTVNQPQHF. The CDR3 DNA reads TGCAGTGCTAGTAAACCCGGGACTGTGAATCAGCCCCAGCATTTT.

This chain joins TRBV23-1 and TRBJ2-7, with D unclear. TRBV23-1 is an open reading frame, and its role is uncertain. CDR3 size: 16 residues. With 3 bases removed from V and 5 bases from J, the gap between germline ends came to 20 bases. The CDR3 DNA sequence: TGCGCCAGCAGTCACCGTGAGAACCCCCGGATAAACGAGCAGTACTTC. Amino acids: CASSHRENPRINEQYF.

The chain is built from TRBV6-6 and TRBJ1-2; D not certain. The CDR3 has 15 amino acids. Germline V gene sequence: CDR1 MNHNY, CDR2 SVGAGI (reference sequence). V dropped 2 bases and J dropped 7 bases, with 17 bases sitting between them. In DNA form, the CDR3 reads TGTGCCAGCAGTTACCCGGGCAGCCTACCGCGTGGCTACACCTTC. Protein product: CASSYPGSLPRGYTF.

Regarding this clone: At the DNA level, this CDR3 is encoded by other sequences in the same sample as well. CDR3 nucleotides: TGTGCCAGCAGCTTAGGATCTGGGGGCTATGGCTACACCTTC. This translates into CASSLGSGGYGYTF. The chain is built from TRBV13 and TRBJ1-2; weak D call: TRBD1 (5 bases). The germline V and J ends were trimmed by 0 bases and 4 bases, with 9 bases remaining between them. Per germline, CDR1 PRHDT and CDR2 FYEKMQ (reference sequence). The CDR3 has 14 amino acids.

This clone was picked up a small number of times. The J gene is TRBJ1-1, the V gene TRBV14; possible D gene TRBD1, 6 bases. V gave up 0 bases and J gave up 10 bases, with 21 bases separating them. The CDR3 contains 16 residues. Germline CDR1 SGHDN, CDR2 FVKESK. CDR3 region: CASSQDRANRVWGAFF. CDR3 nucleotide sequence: TGTGCCAGCAGCCAAGATCGCGCAAACAGGGTGTGGGGAGCTTTCTTT. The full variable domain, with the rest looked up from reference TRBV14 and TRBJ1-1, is EAGVTQFPSHSVIEKGQTVTLRCDPISGHDNLYWYRRVMGKEIKFLLHFVKESKQDESGMPNNRFLAERTGGTYSTLKVQPAELEDSGVYFCASSQDRANRVWGAFFGQGTRLTVV.

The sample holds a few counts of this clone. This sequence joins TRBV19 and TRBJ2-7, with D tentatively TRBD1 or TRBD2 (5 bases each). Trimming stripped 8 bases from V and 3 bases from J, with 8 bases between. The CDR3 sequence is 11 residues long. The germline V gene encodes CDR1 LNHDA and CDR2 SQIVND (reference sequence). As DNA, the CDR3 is TGTGCCAGTTTTGGGGGCTACGAGCAGTACTTC. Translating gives CASFGGYEQYF.

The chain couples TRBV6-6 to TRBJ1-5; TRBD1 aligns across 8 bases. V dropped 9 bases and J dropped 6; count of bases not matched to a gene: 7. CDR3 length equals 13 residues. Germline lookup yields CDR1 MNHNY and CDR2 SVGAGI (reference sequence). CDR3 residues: CASRQGSGQPQHF. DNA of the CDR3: TGTGCCAGTCGACAGGGGTCGGGTCAGCCCCAGCATTTT.

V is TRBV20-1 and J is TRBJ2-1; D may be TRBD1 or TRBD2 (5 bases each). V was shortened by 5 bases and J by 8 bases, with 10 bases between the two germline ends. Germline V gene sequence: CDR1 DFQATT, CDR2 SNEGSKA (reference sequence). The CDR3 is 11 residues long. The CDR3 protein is CSALRGHEQFF. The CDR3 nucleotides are TGCAGTGCTCTGAGGGGACATGAGCAGTTCTTC.